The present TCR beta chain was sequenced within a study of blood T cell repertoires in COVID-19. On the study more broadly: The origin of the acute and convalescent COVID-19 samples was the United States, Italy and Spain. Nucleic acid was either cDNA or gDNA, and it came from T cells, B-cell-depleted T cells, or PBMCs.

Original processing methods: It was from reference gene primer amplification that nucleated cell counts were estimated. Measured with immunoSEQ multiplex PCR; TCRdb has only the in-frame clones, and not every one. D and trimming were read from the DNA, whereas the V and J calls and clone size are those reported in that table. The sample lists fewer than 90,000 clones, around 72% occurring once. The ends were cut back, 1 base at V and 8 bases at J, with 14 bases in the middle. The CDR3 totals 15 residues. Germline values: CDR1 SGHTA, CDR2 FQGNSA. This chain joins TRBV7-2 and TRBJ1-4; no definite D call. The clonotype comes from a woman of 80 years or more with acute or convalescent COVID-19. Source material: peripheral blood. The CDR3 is CASSLDGEGGEKLFF. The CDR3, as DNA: TGTGCCAGCAGCTTAGATGGGGAGGGTGGGGAAAAACTGTTTTTT.